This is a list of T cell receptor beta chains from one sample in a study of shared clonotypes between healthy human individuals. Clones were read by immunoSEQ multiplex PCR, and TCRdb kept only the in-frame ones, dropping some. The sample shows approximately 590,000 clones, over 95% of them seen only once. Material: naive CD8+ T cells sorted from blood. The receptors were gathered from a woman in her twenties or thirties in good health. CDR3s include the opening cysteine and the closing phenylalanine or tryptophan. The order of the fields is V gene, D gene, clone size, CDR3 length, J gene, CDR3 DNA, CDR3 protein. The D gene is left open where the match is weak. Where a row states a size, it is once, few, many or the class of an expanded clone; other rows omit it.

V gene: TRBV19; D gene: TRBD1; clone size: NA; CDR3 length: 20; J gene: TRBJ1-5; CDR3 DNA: TGTGCCAGTAGTATAGATCTCCGGACAGGAACGAGGTTTGGCAATCAGCCCCAGCATTTT; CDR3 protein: CASSIDLRTGTRFGNQPQHF
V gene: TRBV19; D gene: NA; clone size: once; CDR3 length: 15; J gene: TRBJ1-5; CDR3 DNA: TGTGCCAGTAGTATGGGGGGAGATTTAAATCAGCCCCAGCATTTT; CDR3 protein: CASSMGGDLNQPQHF
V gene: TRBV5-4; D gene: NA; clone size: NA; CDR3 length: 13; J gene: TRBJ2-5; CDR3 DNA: TGTGCCAGCAGCACAGGGTTCCAAGAGACCCAGTACTTC; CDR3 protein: CASSTGFQETQYF
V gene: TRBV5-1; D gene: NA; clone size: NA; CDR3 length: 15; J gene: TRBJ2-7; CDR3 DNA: TGCGCCAGCAGCTTGGAACCAATGAGCTCCTACGAGCAGTACTTC; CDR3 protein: CASSLEPMSSYEQYF
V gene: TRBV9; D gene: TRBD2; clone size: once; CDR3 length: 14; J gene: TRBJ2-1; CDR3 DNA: TGTGCCAGCAGCTTGTGGACTAGCGACAATGAGCAGTTCTTC; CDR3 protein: CASSLWTSDNEQFF
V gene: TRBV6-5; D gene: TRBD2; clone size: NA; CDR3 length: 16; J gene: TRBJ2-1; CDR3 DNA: TGTGCCAGCAGTTACTCGCGGGGGGAGACGGAGTATGAGCAGTTCTTC; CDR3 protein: CASSYSRGETEYEQFF
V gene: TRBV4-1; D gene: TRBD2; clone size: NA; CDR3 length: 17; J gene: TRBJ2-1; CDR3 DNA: TGCGCCAGCAGCCAAGAGTTAAGCGGGAGCTCCTACAATGAGCAGTTCTTC; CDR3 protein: CASSQELSGSSYNEQFF
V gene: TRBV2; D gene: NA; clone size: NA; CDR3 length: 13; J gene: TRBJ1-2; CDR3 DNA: TGTGCCAGCAGTGAGGGGGCGGACTATGGCTACACCTTC; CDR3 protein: CASSEGADYGYTF
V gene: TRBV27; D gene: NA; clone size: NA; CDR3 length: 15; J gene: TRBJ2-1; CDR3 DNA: TGTGCCAGCAGTTTTAGGGGGGAGTCCTACAATGAGCAGTTCTTC; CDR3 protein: CASSFRGESYNEQFF
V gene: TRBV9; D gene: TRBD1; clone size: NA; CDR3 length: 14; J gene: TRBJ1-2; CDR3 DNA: TGTGCCAGCAGCCGGGACAGGCCTAACTATGGCTACACCTTC; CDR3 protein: CASSRDRPNYGYTF
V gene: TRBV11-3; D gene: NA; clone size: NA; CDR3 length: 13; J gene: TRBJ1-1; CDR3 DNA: TGTGCCAGCAGCTTGGATCCGAACACTGAAGCTTTCTTT; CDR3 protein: CASSLDPNTEAFF
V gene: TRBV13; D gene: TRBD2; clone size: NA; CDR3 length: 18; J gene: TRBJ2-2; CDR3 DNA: TGTGCCAGCAGCCCGATGTCCGGACTAGCGGGAGGGGGCGGGGAGCTGTTTTTT; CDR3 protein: CASSPMSGLAGGGGELFF
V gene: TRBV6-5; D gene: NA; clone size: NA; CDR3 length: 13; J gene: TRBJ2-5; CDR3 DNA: TGTGCCAGCAGTTATGGCAACCAAGAGACCCAGTACTTC; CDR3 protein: CASSYGNQETQYF
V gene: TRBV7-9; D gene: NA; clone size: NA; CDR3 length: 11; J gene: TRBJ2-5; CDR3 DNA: TGTGCCAGCTGGGGTGGGGAGACCCAGTACTTC; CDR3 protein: CASWGGETQYF
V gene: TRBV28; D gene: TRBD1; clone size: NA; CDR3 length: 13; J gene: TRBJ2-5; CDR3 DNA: TGTGCCAGCAGTTTGGGACAGGGTGAGACCCAGTACTTC; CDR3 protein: CASSLGQGETQYF
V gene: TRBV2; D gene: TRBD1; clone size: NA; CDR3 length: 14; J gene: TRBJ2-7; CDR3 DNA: TGTGCCAGCAGTGAAAATGACAGGGTGGACGAGCAGTACTTC; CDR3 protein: CASSENDRVDEQYF
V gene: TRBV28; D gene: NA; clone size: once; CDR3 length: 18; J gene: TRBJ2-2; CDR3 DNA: TGTGCCAGCAGTTTAATCGTCAACTCAGGGGTTTTCACCGGGGAGCTGTTTTTT; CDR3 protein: CASSLIVNSGVFTGELFF
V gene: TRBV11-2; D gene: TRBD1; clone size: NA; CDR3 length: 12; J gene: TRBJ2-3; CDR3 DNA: TGTGCCAGCAGCCAGGGGGTGGATACGCAGTATTTT; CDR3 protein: CASSQGVDTQYF
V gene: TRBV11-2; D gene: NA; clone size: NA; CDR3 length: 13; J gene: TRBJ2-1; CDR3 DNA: TGTGCCAGCAGCTTAATAGGGCGGGATGCGCAGTTCTTC; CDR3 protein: CASSLIGRDAQFF
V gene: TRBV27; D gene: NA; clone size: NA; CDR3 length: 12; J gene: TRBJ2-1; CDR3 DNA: TGTGCCAGCAGTTCCGCCGGACTAGAGCAGTTCTTC; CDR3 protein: CASSSAGLEQFF
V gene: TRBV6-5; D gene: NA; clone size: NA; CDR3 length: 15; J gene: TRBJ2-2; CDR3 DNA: TGTGCCAGCAGTTCCCGGGACACTTGGACCGGGGAGCTGTTTTTT; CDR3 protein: CASSSRDTWTGELFF
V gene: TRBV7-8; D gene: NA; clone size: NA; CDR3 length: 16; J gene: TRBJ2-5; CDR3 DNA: TGTGCCAGCAGCTTAGGAGAGGGTGAACTGGGAGAGACCCAGTACTTC; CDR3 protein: CASSLGEGELGETQYF
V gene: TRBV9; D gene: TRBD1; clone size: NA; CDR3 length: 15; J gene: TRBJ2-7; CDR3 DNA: TGTGCCAGCAGCGTAGGTGGGACAGCATCCTACGAGCAGTACTTC; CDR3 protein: CASSVGGTASYEQYF
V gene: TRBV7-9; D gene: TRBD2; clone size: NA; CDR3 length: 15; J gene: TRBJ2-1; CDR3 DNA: TGTGCCAGCAGCATACCGGGACTAGCGTTTAGTGAGCAGTTCTTC; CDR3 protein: CASSIPGLAFSEQFF
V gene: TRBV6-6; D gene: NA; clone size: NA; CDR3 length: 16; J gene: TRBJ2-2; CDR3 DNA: TGTGCCAGCAGTTACGATCCGAAGCTTGTCACCGGGGAGCTGTTTTTT; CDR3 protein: CASSYDPKLVTGELFF
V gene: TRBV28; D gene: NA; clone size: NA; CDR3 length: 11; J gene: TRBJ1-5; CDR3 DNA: TGTGCCAGCAGTTTGGGGGGACCCCAGCATTTT; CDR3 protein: CASSLGGPQHF
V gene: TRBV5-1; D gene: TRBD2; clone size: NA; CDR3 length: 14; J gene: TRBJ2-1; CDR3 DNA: TGCGCCAGCAGCTTGTTAGCGGGAGGCAATGAGCAGTTCTTC; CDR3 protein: CASSLLAGGNEQFF
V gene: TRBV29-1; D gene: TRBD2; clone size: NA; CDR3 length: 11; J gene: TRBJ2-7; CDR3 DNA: TGCAGCGGGGAACACTCGGGAGGGCAGTACTTC; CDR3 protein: CSGEHSGGQYF
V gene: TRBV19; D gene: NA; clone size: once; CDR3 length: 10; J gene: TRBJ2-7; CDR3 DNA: TGTGCCAGTAGTATTCCCGAGCAGTACTTC; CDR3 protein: CASSIPEQYF
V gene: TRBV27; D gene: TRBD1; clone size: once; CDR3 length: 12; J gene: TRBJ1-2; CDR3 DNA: TGTGCCAGCAGCCCCAGGGGGGATGGCTACACCTTC; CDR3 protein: CASSPRGDGYTF
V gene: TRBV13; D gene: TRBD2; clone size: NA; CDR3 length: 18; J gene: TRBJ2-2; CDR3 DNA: TGTGCCAGCAGCCCAGGGCTGGCTAGCGGGAGTAGCACCGGGGAGCTGTTTTTT; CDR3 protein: CASSPGLASGSSTGELFF
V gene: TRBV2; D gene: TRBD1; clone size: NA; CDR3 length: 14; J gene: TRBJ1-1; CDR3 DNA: TGTGCCAGCAGCGCGACAGGGAGTTATACTGAAGCTTTCTTT; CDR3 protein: CASSATGSYTEAFF